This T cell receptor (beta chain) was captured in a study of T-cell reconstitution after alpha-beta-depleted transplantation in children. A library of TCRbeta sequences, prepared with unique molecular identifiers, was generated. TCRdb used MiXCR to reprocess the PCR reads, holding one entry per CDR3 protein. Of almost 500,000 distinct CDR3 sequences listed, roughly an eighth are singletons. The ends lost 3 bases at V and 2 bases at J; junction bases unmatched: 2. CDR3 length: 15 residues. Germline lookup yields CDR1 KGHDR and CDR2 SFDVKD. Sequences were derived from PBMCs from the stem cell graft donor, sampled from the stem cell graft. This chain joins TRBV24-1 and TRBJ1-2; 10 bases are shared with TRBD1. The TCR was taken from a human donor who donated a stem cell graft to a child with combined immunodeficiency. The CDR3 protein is CATSDGDRGNYGYTF. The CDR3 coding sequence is TGTGCCACCAGTGATGGGGACAGGGGAAACTATGGCTACACCTTC.